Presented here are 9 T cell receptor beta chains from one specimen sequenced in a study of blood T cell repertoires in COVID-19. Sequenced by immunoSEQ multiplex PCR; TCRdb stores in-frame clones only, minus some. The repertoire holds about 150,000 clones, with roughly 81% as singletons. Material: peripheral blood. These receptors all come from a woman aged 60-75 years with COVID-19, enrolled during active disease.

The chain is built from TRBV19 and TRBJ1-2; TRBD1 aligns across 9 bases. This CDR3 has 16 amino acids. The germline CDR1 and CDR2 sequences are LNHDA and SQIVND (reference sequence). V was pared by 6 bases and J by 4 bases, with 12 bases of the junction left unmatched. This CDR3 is CASSPQGARGTYGYTF. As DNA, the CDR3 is TGTGCCAGTAGCCCACAGGGGGCCCGAGGGACCTATGGCTACACCTTC.

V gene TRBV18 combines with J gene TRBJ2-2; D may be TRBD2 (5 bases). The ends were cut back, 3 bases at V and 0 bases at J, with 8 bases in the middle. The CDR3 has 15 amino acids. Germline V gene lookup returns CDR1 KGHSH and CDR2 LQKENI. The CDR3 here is CASSPGATNTGELFF. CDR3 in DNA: TGTGCCAGCTCACCGGGAGCGACGAACACCGGGGAGCTGTTTTTT.

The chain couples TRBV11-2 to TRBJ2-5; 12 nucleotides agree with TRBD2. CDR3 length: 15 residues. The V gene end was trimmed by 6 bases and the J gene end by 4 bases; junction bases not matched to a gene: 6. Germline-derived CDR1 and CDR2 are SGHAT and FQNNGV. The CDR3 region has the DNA TGTGCCAGCAGAACTAGCGGGGGGTCGGGAGAGACCCAGTACTTC. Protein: CASRTSGGSGETQYF.

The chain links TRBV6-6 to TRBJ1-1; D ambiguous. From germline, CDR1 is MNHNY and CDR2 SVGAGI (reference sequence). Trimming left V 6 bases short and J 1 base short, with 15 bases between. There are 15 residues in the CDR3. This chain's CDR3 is CASRTPRGRNTEAFF. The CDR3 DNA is TGTGCCAGCAGAACCCCCCGAGGGCGGAACACTGAAGCTTTCTTT.

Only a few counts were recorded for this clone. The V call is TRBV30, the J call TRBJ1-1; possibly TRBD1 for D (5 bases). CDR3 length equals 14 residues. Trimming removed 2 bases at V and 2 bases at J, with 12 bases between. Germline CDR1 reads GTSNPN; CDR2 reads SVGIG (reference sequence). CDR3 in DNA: TGTGCCTGGAGTCAGGCCAGGGCAAACACTGAAGCTTTCTTT. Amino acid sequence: CAWSQARANTEAFF. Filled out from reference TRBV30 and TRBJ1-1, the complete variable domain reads SQTIHQWPATLVQPVGSPLSLECTVEGTSNPNLYWYRQAAGRGLQLLFYSVGIGQISSEVPQNLSASRPQDRQFILSSKKLLLSDSGFYLCAWSQARANTEAFFGQGTRLTVV.

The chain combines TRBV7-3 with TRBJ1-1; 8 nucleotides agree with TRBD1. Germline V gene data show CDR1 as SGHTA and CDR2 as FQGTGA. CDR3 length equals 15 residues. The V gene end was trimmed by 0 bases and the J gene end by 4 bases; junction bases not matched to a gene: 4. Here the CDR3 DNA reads TGTGCCAGCAGCTTAACCGCAGGACAGGGCACTGAAGCTTTCTTT. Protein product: CASSLTAGQGTEAFF. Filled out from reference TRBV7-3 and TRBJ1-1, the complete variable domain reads GAGVSQTPSNKVTEKGKYVELRCDPISGHTALYWYRQSLGQGPEFLIYFQGTGAADDSGLPNDRFFAVRPEGSVSTLKIQRTERGDSAVYLCASSLTAGQGTEAFFGQGTRLTVV.

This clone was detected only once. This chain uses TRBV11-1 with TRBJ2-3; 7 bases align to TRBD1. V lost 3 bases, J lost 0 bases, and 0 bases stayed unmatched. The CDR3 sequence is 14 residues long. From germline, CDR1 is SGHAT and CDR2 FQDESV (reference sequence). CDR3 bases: TGTGCCAGCAGCTTGGGACAGAGCACAGATACGCAGTATTTT. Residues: CASSLGQSTDTQYF. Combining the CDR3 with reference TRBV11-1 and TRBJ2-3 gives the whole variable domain EAEVAQSPRYKITEKSQAVAFWCDPISGHATLYWYRQILGQGPELLVQFQDESVVDDSQLPKDRFSAERLKGVDSTLKIQPAELGDSAMYLCASSLGQSTDTQYFGPGTRLTVL.

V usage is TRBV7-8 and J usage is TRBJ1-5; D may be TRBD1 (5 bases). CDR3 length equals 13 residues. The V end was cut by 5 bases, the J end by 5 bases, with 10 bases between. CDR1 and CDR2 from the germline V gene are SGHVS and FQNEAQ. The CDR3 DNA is TGTGCCAGCAGCCCCCTCAGGGATCAGCCCCAGCATTTT. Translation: CASSPLRDQPQHF.

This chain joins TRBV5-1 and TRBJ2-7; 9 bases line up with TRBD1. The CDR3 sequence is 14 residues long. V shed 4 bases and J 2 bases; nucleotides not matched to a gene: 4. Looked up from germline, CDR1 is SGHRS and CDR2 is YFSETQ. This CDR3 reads CASSAGTGTYEQYF. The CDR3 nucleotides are TGCGCCAGCAGCGCCGGGACAGGGACCTACGAGCAGTACTTC.